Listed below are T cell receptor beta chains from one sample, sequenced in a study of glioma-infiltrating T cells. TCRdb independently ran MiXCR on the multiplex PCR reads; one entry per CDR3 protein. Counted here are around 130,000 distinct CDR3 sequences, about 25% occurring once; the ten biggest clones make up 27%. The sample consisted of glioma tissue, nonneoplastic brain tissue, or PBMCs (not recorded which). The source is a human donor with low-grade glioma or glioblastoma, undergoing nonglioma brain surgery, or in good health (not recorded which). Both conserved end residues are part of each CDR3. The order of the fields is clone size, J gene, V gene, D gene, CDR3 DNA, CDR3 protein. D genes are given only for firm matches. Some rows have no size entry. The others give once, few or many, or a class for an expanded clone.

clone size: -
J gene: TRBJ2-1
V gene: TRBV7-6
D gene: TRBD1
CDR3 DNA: TGTGCCAGCAGCTTAGGGGGACAGGGGGAGCAGTTCTTC
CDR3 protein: CASSLGGQGEQFF

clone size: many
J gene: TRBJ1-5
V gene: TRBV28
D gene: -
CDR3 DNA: TGTGCCAGCAGACTACAGGGTGGGGGTCAGCCCCAGCATTTT
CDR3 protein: CASRLQGGGQPQHF

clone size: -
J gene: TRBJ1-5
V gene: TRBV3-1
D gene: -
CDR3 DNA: TGTGCCAGCAGCCCCTACGCTAGCAATCAGCCCCAGCATTTT
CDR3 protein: CASSPYASNQPQHF

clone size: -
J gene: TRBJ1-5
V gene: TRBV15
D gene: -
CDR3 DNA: TGCGCCACCAGAAGATCCCTGACCGAGCAGCCCCAGCATTTT
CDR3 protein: CATRRSLTEQPQHF

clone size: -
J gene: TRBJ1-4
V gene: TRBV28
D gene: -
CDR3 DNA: TGTGCCAGCAGTTCCCTGACAGGCCCAAATGAAGAACTGTTTTTT
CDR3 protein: CASSSLTGPNEELFF

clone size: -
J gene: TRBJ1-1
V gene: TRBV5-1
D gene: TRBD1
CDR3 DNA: TGCGCCAGCAGCTTGGAAGGGGGCCGTAACACTGAAGCTTTCTTT
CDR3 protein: CASSLEGGRNTEAFF

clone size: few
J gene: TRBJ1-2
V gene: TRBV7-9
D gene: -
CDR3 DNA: TGTGCCAGCAGCTTAATGGGATTCGCCTATGGCTACACCTTC
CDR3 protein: CASSLMGFAYGYTF

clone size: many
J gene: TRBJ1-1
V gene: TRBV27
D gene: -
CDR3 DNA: TGTGCCAGCAGTCCGGACAGAATGAACACTGAAGCTTTCTTT
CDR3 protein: CASSPDRMNTEAFF

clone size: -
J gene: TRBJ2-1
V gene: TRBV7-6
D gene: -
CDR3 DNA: TGTGCCAGCAGCTTAGCTGCCCTTGATCAGTTCTTC
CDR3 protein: CASSLAALDQFF

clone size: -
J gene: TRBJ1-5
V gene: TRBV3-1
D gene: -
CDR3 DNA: TGTGCCAGCAGCCCTGCGGTGGGCAATCAGCCCCAGCATTTT
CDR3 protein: CASSPAVGNQPQHF

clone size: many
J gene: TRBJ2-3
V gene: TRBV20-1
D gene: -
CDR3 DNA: TGCAGTGCCGGTGGGGCAGGGACCCCGGGCGCAGATACGCAGTATTTT
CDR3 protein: CSAGGAGTPGADTQYF

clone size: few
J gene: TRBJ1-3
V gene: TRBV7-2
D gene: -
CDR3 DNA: TGTGCCAGCAGCGAGACAGGTGGTAGGGACACCATATATTTT
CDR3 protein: CASSETGGRDTIYF

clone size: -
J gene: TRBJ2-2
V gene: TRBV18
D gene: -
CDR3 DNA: TGTGCCAGCTCACCACGGGGGGCGAACACCGGGGAGCTGTTTTTT
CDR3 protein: CASSPRGANTGELFF

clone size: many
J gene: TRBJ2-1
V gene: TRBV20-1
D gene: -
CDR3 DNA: TGCAGTGCTAGAGCCACCCCGGGGGCGCGGAGTTCTGAGCAGTTCTTC
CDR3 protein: CSARATPGARSSEQFF

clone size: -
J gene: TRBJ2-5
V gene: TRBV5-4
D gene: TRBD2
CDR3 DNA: TGTGCCAGCAGCTTGAATAGCGGGGGGGCCGGCGAGACCCAGTACTTC
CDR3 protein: CASSLNSGGAGETQYF

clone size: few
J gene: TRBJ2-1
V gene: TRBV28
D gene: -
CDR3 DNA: TGTGCCAGCAGTTTATGGACTCCCCGCTACAATGAGCAGTTCTTC
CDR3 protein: CASSLWTPRYNEQFF